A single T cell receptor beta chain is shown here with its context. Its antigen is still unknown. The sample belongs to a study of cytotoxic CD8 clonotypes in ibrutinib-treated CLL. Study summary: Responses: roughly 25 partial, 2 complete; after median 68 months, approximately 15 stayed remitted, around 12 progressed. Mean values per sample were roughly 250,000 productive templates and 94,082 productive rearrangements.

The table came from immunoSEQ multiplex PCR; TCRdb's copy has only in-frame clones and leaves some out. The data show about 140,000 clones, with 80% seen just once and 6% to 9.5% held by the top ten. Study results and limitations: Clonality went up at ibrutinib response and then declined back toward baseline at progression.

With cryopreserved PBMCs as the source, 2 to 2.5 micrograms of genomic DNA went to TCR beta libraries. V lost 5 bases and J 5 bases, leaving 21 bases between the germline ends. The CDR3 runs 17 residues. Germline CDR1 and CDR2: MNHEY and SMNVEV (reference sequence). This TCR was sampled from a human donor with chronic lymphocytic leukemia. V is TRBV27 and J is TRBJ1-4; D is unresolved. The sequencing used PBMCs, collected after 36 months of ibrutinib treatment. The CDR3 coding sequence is TGTGCCAGCAGTCTATACTCACGTGTGGCGTTAAATGAAAAACTGTTTTTT. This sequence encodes CASSLYSRVALNEKLFF.